These T cell receptor beta chains were read from a single sample in a study of T cell clones after liver transplantation. The repertoire was sequenced with immunoSEQ multiplex PCR; TCRdb's copy has only in-frame clones and lacks some. The sample has around 19,000 clones, approximately 88% seen once. The sequencing used CD8+ T cells from blood, collected before liver transplant. These receptors came from a human donor who received a liver transplant. Both conserved end residues are part of each CDR3. A D gene is named only where the DNA matches it firmly. Expanded clones are given a class, and other clones once, few, many or no size at all.

CDR3nt	CDR3aa	abundance	v_gene	d_gene	j_gene
TGTGCCAGCAGCCCCGGGGAGGGTTATAGCAATCAGCCCCAGCATTTT	CASSPGEGYSNQPQHF	-	TRBV28	-	TRBJ1-5
TGTGCCAGCAGCCGGGACGCTAACTATGGCTACACCTTC	CASSRDANYGYTF	medium-sized	TRBV7-8	-	TRBJ1-2
TGTGCCAGCAGCCAAGATCCGGGAGGAGCGGGCGGCTACACCTTC	CASSQDPGGAGGYTF	-	TRBV14	-	TRBJ1-2
TGTGCCAGCAGCTTAGGAGAGTCCAAGAAGTACTTC	CASSLGESKKYF	-	TRBV11-2	-	TRBJ2-7
TGCGCCAGCAGCCCGGATGAAGGGCTTGAAGCTTTCTTT	CASSPDEGLEAFF	-	TRBV5-1	-	TRBJ1-1
TGTGCCAGCAGGGCGGGACACCTTAGCAATCAGCCCCAGCATTTT	CASRAGHLSNQPQHF	-	TRBV2	-	TRBJ1-5
TGTGCCAGCAATTCCGGGACAGGGGTCAACATTCAGTACTTC	CASNSGTGVNIQYF	-	TRBV27	TRBD1	TRBJ2-4
TGCGCCAGCAGCCAAGAGGACTCGTACAATGAGCAGTTCTTC	CASSQEDSYNEQFF	-	TRBV4-3	-	TRBJ2-1
TGTGCCAGCAGTTTAGGGTGGCGGGAGTATGGCGGGGAGCTGTTTTTT	CASSLGWREYGGELFF	once	TRBV28	TRBD2	TRBJ2-2
TGTGCCAGCAGTTACGGTGGGCCATCGGATGAAGCTTTCTTT	CASSYGGPSDEAFF	-	TRBV27	-	TRBJ1-1
TGTGCCAGCAGTTTATTGGCAGGGACCTTGCAGTATTTT	CASSLLAGTLQYF	-	TRBV27	-	TRBJ2-3
TGTGCCAGCAGCATGAAAGCGGATTACGAGCAGTACTTC	CASSMKADYEQYF	-	TRBV27	-	TRBJ2-7
TGCAGCGCCAGCACTTATAGAGAACCAACCGCCTACACCTTC	CSASTYREPTAYTF	once	TRBV29-1	-	TRBJ1-2
TGTGCCAGCAGTTTACATCTAGGACTGCCCCAGCATTTT	CASSLHLGLPQHF	-	TRBV27	-	TRBJ1-5
TGTGCCAGCAGCTCGGACCAAGGCACAGATACGCAGTATTTT	CASSSDQGTDTQYF	-	TRBV7-2	-	TRBJ2-3
TGTGCCAGTAGTTTTAGCGGGAGGGCCGGCGAGACCCAGTACTTC	CASSFSGRAGETQYF	-	TRBV19	TRBD2	TRBJ2-5
TGTGCCAGCAGCTTTATAGCGGGAGAGTTCTACAATGAGCAGTTCTTC	CASSFIAGEFYNEQFF	-	TRBV5-6	TRBD2	TRBJ2-1
TGTGCCAGCAGCTTAGGTCAGGGCGAAGGCTACACCTTC	CASSLGQGEGYTF	-	TRBV13	-	TRBJ1-2
TGTGCCAGCAGTCTCTATTACGATGTCTCCTACAATGAGCAGTTCTTC	CASSLYYDVSYNEQFF	once	TRBV27	-	TRBJ2-1
TGTGCCAGCAGCCCAGATGGAGGGCAAGAGACCCAGTACTTC	CASSPDGGQETQYF	-	TRBV9	-	TRBJ2-5
TGTGCCAGTAGCCCAGGAATCTCCTACGAGCAGTACTTC	CASSPGISYEQYF	-	TRBV19	-	TRBJ2-7
TGTGCCAGCGGGGAGGACGGGGAGCTGTTTTTT	CASGEDGELFF	few	TRBV7-9	-	TRBJ2-2
TGCGCCAGCTGGACAGGGGGAGATACGCAGTATTTT	CASWTGGDTQYF	-	TRBV5-1	TRBD1	TRBJ2-3
TGTGCCAGCAGCTTAGGCACTAACTATGGCTACACCTTC	CASSLGTNYGYTF	-	TRBV7-2	-	TRBJ1-2
TGCGCCAGCAGCTTGGCCAGGGAAGGCCCCTACGAGCAGTACTTC	CASSLAREGPYEQYF	-	TRBV5-1	-	TRBJ2-7
TGTGCCAGCAGCTCGGCTAGCGGGGGAGTTACGCAGTATTTT	CASSSASGGVTQYF	-	TRBV13	TRBD2	TRBJ2-3
TGTGCCAGCAGTTTCGTAGCGGGAGACTACGAGCAGTACTTC	CASSFVAGDYEQYF	-	TRBV27	TRBD2	TRBJ2-7
TGCGCCAGCAGTGAGGTAGCGGGAGCGGCCATGAATACGCAGTATTTT	CASSEVAGAAMNTQYF	-	TRBV10-1	TRBD2	TRBJ2-3
TGTGCCAGCAGTTATAGACTAGCGGGAGGGCCCGATGAGCAGTTCTTC	CASSYRLAGGPDEQFF	-	TRBV28	TRBD2	TRBJ2-1
TGTGCCAGCAGTTTTGGACAGGGAGGTGAAAAACTGTTTTTT	CASSFGQGGEKLFF	-	TRBV7-2	TRBD1	TRBJ1-4
TGCGCCAGCAGTTTGCAGGGGAACTATGGCTACACCTTC	CASSLQGNYGYTF	-	TRBV5-1	-	TRBJ1-2
TGTGCCAGTAGTTGGGCGGGGAATCGGGATCAGCCCCAGCATTTT	CASSWAGNRDQPQHF	-	TRBV19	-	TRBJ1-5
TGTGCCAGCAGCTCTCGGTTTGGCGGGGAGCTGTTTTTT	CASSSRFGGELFF	-	TRBV7-3	-	TRBJ2-2
TGTGCCAGTAGTATAGTAGCGGGGAACTCCTACGAGCAGTACTTC	CASSIVAGNSYEQYF	-	TRBV19	TRBD2	TRBJ2-7
TGTGCCAGCAGCTTAGCGGGTGATCAAGAGACCCAGTACTTC	CASSLAGDQETQYF	-	TRBV7-9	-	TRBJ2-5
TGTGCCAGTGGTTTGGCTCGTGAAGCTTTCTTT	CASGLAREAFF	-	TRBV19	-	TRBJ1-1
TGCGCCAGCAGCCAAGTTCACGGTTCTATCGATGGCTACACCTTC	CASSQVHGSIDGYTF	-	TRBV4-1	-	TRBJ1-2
TGTGCCAGCAGTTACGGTATCTCGAACACCGGGGAGCTGTTTTTT	CASSYGISNTGELFF	-	TRBV6-5	-	TRBJ2-2
TGTGCCAGCAAACCCACAGGGAAAATCCACGAGCAGTACTTC	CASKPTGKIHEQYF	-	TRBV27	-	TRBJ2-7
TGTGCCAGCAGTTTTAGGACCGCCGGGGGCGCCGACACTGAAGCTTTCTTT	CASSFRTAGGADTEAFF	-	TRBV28	-	TRBJ1-1
TGTGCCAGCAGCGGTGTCGGGGACGCCTACAATGAGCAGTTCTTC	CASSGVGDAYNEQFF	-	TRBV9	-	TRBJ2-1